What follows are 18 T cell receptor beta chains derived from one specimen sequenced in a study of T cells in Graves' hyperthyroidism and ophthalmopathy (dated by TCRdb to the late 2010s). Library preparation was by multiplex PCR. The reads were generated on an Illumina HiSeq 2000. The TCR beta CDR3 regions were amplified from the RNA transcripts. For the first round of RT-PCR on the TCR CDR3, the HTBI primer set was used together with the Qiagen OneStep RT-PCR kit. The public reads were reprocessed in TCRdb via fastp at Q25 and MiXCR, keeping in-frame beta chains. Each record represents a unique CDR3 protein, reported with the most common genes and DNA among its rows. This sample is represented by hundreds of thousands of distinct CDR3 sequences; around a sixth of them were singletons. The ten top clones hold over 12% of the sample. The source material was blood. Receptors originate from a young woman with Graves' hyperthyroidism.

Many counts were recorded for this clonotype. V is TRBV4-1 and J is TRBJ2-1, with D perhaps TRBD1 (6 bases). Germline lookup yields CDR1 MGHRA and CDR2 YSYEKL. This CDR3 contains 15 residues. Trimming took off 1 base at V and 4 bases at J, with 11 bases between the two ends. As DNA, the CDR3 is TGCGCCAGCAGCCAAGTAGGACAGATTTACAATGAGCAGTTCTTC. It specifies CASSQVGQIYNEQFF.

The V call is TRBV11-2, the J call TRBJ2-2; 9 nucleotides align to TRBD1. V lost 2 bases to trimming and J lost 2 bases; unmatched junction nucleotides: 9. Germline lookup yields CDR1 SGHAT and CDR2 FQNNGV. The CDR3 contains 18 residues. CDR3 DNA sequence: TGTGCCAGCAGCTTAAGTACGGGGGACAGGGCTAACACCGGGGAGCTGTTTTTT. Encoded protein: CASSLSTGDRANTGELFF.

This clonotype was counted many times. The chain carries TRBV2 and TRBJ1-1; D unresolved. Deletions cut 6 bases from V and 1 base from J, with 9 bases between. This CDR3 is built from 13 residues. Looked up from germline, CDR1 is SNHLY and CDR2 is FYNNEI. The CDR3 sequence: CASSDGPNTEAFF. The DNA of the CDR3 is TGTGCCAGCAGCGACGGACCGAACACTGAAGCTTTCTTT.

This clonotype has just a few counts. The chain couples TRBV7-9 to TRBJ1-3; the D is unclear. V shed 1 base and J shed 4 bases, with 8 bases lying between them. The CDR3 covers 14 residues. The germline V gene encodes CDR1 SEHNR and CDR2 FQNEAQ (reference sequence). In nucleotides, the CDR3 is TGTGCCAGCAGCTTAGGCACTAAAGGAAACACCATATATTTT. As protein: CASSLGTKGNTIYF.

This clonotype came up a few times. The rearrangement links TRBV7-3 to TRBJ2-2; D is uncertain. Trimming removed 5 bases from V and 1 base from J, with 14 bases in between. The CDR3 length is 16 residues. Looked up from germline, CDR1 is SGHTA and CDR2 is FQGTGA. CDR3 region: CASSINNPGNTGELFF. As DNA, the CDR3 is TGTGCCAGCAGCATAAATAATCCAGGGAACACCGGGGAGCTGTTTTTT.

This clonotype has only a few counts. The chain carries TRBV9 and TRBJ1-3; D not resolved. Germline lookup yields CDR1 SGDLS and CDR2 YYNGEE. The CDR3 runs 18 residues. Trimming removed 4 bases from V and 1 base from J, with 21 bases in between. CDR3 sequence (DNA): TGTGCCAGCAGCCCCGGTCTTACTTCGGGGTGGTCTGGAAACACCATATATTTT. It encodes CASSPGLTSGWSGNTIYF.

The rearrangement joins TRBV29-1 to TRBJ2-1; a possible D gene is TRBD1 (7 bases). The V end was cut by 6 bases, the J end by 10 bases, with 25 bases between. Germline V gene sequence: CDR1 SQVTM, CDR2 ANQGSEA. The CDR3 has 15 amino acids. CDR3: CSVTKRRGTDYEQFF. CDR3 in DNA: TGCAGCGTGACAAAACGTCGGGGGACAGACTACGAGCAGTTCTTC.

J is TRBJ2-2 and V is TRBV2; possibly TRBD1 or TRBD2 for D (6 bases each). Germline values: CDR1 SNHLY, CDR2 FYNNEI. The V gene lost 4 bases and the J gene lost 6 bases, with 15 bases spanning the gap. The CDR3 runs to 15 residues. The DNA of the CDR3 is TGTGCCAGCAGTGGATGGGGGGCTCTGTCCGGGGAGCTGTTTTTT. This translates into CASSGWGALSGELFF. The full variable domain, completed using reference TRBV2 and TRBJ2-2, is EPEVTQTPSHQVTQMGQEVILRCVPISNHLYFYWYRQILGQKVEFLVSFYNNEISEKSEIFDDQFSVERPDGSNFTLKIRSTKLEDSAMYFCASSGWGALSGELFFGEGSRLTVL.

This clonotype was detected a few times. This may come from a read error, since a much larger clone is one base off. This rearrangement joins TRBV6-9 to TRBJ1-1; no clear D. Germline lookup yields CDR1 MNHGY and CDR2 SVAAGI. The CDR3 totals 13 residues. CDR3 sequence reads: CASSYSGETEASF. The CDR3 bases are TGTGCCAGCAGTTACAGCGGGGAAACTGAAGCTTCCTTT.

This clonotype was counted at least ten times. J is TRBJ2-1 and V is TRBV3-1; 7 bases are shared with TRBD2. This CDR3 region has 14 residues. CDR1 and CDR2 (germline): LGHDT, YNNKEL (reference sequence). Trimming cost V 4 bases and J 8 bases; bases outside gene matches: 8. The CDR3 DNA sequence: TGTGCCAGCAGCCTCTGGCGGGGGTTGGATGAGCAGTTCTTC. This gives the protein CASSLWRGLDEQFF.

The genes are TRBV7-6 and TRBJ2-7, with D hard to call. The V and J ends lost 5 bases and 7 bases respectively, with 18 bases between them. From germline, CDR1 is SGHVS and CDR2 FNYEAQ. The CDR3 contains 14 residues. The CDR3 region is CASSEDVGPREQYF. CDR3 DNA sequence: TGTGCCAGCAGCGAAGATGTGGGCCCTAGGGAGCAGTACTTC.

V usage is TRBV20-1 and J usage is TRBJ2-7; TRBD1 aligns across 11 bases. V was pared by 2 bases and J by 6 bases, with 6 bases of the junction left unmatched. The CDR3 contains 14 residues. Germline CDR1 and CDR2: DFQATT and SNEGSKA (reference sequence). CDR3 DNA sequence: TGCAGTGCTAGAACCGGGACAGGGGGGGGCGAGCAGTACTTC. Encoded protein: CSARTGTGGGEQYF.

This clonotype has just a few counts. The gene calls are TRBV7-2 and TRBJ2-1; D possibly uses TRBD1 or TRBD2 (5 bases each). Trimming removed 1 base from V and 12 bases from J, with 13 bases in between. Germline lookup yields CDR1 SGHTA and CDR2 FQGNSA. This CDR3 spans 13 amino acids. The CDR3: CASSLGITRGQFF. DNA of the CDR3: TGTGCCAGCAGCTTAGGCATCACGAGGGGGCAGTTCTTC.

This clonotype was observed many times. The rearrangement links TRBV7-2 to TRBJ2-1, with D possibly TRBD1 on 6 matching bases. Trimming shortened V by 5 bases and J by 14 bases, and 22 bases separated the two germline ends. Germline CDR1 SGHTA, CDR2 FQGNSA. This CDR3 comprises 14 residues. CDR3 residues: CASSPDSTPRAEFF. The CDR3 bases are TGTGCCAGCAGCCCGGACAGTACTCCCAGAGCAGAGTTCTTC.

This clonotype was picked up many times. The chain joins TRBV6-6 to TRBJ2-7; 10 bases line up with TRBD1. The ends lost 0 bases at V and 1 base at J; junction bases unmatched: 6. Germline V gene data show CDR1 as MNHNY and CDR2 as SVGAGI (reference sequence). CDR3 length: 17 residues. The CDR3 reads CASSYSRGQGISYEQYF. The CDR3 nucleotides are TGTGCCAGCAGTTACTCTAGGGGACAGGGGATTTCCTACGAGCAGTACTTC.

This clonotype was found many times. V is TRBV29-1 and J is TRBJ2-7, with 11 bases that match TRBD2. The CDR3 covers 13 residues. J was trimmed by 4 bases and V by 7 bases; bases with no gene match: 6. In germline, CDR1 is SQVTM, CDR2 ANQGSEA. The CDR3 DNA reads TGCAGCGCCGCCCCTAGCGGGAGGTACGAGCAGTACTTC. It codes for CSAAPSGRYEQYF.

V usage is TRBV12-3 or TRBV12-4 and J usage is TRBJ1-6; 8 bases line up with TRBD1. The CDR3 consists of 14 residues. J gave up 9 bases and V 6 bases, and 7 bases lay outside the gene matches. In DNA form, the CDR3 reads TGTGCCAGCAGCTACAGGGGGGGCGGTTCACCCCTCCACTTT. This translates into CASSYRGGGSPLHF.

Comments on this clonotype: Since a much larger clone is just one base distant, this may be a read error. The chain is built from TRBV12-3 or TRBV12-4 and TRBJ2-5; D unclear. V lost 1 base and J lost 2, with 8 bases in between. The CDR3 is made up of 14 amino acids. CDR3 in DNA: TGTGCCAGCAGTTTAGAGCTTATGCAAGAGACCCAGTACTTC. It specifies CASSLELMQETQYF.